Listed below are T cell receptor beta chains from one sample, sequenced in a study of control samples from healthy donors and cancer patients. Only in-frame clones appear in the TCRdb table, and some are missing; sequencing was by immunoSEQ multiplex PCR. The sample contains approximately 150,000 clones, about 90% of which appear only once. Sequencing input: blood. The source is a woman in her twenties or thirties in good health. Both conserved end residues are part of each CDR3. D genes are given only for firm matches. Where a row states a size, it is once, few, many or the class of an expanded clone; other rows omit it.

abundance: once; d_gene: TRBD2; j_gene: TRBJ2-5; v_gene: TRBV2; CDR3aa: CASSEALLTSVGETQYF; CDR3nt: TGTGCCAGCAGTGAAGCGCTACTTACTAGCGTGGGTGAGACCCAGTACTTC
abundance: NA; d_gene: TRBD2; j_gene: TRBJ2-1; v_gene: TRBV11-1; CDR3aa: CASSHLAGAYNEQFF; CDR3nt: TGTGCCAGCAGCCATCTAGCGGGGGCATACAATGAGCAGTTCTTC
abundance: NA; d_gene: NA; j_gene: TRBJ1-5; v_gene: TRBV27; CDR3aa: CASGVGRGFQPQHF; CDR3nt: TGTGCCAGCGGGGTTGGACGGGGGTTTCAGCCCCAGCATTTT
abundance: NA; d_gene: TRBD1; j_gene: TRBJ2-3; v_gene: TRBV12-5; CDR3aa: CASGFAGGDSTDTQYF; CDR3nt: TGTGCTAGTGGTTTTGCAGGGGGTGATAGTACAGATACGCAGTATTTT
abundance: NA; d_gene: NA; j_gene: TRBJ2-7; v_gene: TRBV28; CDR3aa: CASGGTHEQYF; CDR3nt: TGTGCCAGCGGCGGGACCCACGAGCAGTACTTC
abundance: few; d_gene: NA; j_gene: TRBJ2-5; v_gene: TRBV4-1; CDR3aa: CASSQDIAQETQYF; CDR3nt: TGCGCCAGCAGCCAAGACATAGCCCAAGAGACCCAGTACTTC
abundance: once; d_gene: NA; j_gene: TRBJ1-1; v_gene: TRBV27; CDR3aa: CASSRLNTEAFF; CDR3nt: TGTGCCAGCAGCCGACTGAACACTGAAGCTTTCTTT
abundance: once; d_gene: NA; j_gene: TRBJ2-7; v_gene: TRBV7-3; CDR3aa: CASSLLPPGVDEQYF; CDR3nt: TGTGCCAGCAGCCTCCTCCCCCCAGGGGTCGACGAGCAGTACTTC
abundance: NA; d_gene: NA; j_gene: TRBJ2-3; v_gene: TRBV18; CDR3aa: CASSPGGARAGAQYF; CDR3nt: TGTGCCAGCTCACCAGGTGGTGCCCGGGCCGGAGCGCAGTATTTT
abundance: NA; d_gene: NA; j_gene: TRBJ1-1; v_gene: TRBV27; CDR3aa: CASHSLLGGNTEAFF; CDR3nt: TGTGCCAGCCATAGCCTGCTTGGCGGGAACACTGAAGCTTTCTTT
abundance: NA; d_gene: NA; j_gene: TRBJ1-5; v_gene: TRBV19; CDR3aa: CASSIQELLREDQPQHF; CDR3nt: TGTGCCAGTAGTATCCAAGAGCTTTTGAGGGAAGATCAGCCCCAGCATTTT
abundance: NA; d_gene: NA; j_gene: TRBJ1-6; v_gene: TRBV30; CDR3aa: CAWRYGSSYNSPLHF; CDR3nt: TGTGCCTGGAGATACGGGAGCTCCTATAATTCACCCCTCCACTTT
abundance: NA; d_gene: NA; j_gene: TRBJ1-1; v_gene: TRBV27; CDR3aa: CASRSGHHEAFF; CDR3nt: TGTGCCAGCAGGTCGGGTCACCATGAAGCTTTCTTT